This T cell receptor beta chain was sequenced for a study of blood T cell repertoires in COVID-19. Turning to the study itself: Italy, Spain and the United States were the sources of the convalescent and acute COVID-19 samples. PBMCs, B-cell-depleted T cells, or T cells provided the cDNA or gDNA that made up the material.

Unmatched junction bases numbered 12, after V lost 2 bases and J lost 3 bases. This CDR3 spans 19 amino acids. Germline assignment: CDR1 SGHAT and CDR2 FQNNGV. Allocation to cohorts depended on clinical history reported by the participants. Up to 2 weeks before entering the study, exposed participants had met a COVID-19 case. Profiled with immunoSEQ multiplex PCR; TCRdb holds only in-frame clones, not every one. This repertoire shows 200,000 or so clones, 83% found once; its top ten account for about 4.8%. The sequence was collected from a woman aged 50 to 60 who had been exposed to COVID-19. The chain has TRBV11-2 and TRBJ1-4; 10 nucleotides line up with TRBD1. The specimen was PBMCs or T cells enriched from blood (not recorded which). The CDR3 DNA reads as TGTGCCAGCAGCTTAAGACCGGGACAGGGGTATATTGCTAATGAAAAACTGTTTTTT. As protein: CASSLRPGQGYIANEKLFF.